Listed below are T cell receptor beta chains from one sample, sequenced in a study of T-cell memory formation after mild COVID-19. TCRdb called the 5' RACE reads again in MiXCR, with one record for every CDR3 protein. Among 300,000 to 400,000 distinct CDR3 sequences, less than 20% were seen once, and the ten largest hold 20% to 25%. The specimen was PBMCs or a T cell subset sorted from them (not recorded which). Every receptor here comes from a young man who had mild COVID-19 (a few samples of this study predate the infection). Cell type and time point are not known. CDR3s include the opening cysteine and the closing phenylalanine or tryptophan. Each record gives: V gene, J gene, CDR3 protein.

V: TRBV6-5
J: TRBJ2-2
CDR3: CASSYSRLAAGELFF

V: TRBV7-9
J: TRBJ2-6
CDR3: CASSLDPSSGANVLTF

V: TRBV7-2
J: TRBJ2-5
CDR3: CASSFRTTSSWETQYF

V: TRBV12-3/TRBV12-4
J: TRBJ1-1
CDR3: CASSWGEGTEAFF

V: TRBV4-1
J: TRBJ2-7
CDR3: CASSQDWGGNEQYF

V: TRBV4-2
J: TRBJ2-6
CDR3: CASSQEAGAGANVLTF

V: TRBV7-2
J: TRBJ1-3
CDR3: CASSLAPNTGNTIYF

V: TRBV7-2
J: TRBJ2-3
CDR3: CASSLSSPGRDTQYF

V: TRBV7-9
J: TRBJ1-3
CDR3: CASSPTWSPNHISGNTIYF

V: TRBV9
J: TRBJ1-5
CDR3: CASSAEGSNQPQHF

V: TRBV20-1
J: TRBJ2-3
CDR3: CSARGRLARTTDTQYF

V: TRBV12-3/TRBV12-4
J: TRBJ2-1
CDR3: CASRSGGESSYNEQFF

V: TRBV6-5
J: TRBJ1-1
CDR3: CASSFSSTGNTEAFF

V: TRBV6-2/TRBV6-3
J: TRBJ2-5
CDR3: CASSNTTEGAETQYF

V: TRBV6-5
J: TRBJ2-6
CDR3: CASSYSESGANVLTF

V: TRBV7-9
J: TRBJ2-7
CDR3: CASSQDGYEQYF

V: TRBV13
J: TRBJ2-1
CDR3: CASSETGWSSYNEQFF

V: TRBV5-1
J: TRBJ1-1
CDR3: CASSIYRSTNTEAFF

V: TRBV28
J: TRBJ2-5
CDR3: CASRLRSQETQYF

V: TRBV15
J: TRBJ1-5
CDR3: CATSPGGHNQPQHF

V: TRBV12-3/TRBV12-4
J: TRBJ1-5
CDR3: CASSPRHQPQHF

V: TRBV7-6
J: TRBJ2-5
CDR3: CASSSCGEETQYF

V: TRBV7-3
J: TRBJ1-1
CDR3: CASSRFGAGNTEAFF

V: TRBV7-9
J: TRBJ1-1
CDR3: CASSAGTPEAFF

V: TRBV6-5
J: TRBJ1-2
CDR3: CASSYSTAAWSYGYTF

V: TRBV11-3
J: TRBJ2-2
CDR3: CASSHRGRAGNTGELFF

V: TRBV7-2
J: TRBJ2-5
CDR3: CASSSRPGTGGDQYF

V: TRBV5-6
J: TRBJ2-1
CDR3: CASSWDGGRGIGDEQFF